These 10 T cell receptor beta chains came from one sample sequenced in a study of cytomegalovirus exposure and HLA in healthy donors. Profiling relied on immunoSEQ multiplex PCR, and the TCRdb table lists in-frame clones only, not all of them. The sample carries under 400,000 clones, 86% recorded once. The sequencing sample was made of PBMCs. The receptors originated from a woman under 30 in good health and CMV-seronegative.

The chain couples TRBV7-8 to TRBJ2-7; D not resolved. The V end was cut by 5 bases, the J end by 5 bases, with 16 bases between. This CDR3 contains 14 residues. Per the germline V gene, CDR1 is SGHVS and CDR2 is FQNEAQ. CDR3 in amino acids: CASSPGRTRDEQYF. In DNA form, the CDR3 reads TGTGCCAGCAGCCCAGGCCGTACTCGTGACGAGCAGTACTTC.

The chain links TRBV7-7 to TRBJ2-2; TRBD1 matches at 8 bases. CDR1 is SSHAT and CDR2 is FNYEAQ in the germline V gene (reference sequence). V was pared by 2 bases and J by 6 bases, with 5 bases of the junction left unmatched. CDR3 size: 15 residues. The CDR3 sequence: CASSLNQGASGELFF. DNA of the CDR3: TGTGCCAGCAGCTTAAATCAGGGGGCTTCCGGGGAGCTGTTTTTT.

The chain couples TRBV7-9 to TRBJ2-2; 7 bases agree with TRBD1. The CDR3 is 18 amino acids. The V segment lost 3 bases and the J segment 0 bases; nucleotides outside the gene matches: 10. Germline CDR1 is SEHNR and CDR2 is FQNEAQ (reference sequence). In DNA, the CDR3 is TGTGCCAGCAGCTTGAACAGGGGCTTTTCCGCGAACACCGGGGAGCTGTTTTTT. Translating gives CASSLNRGFSANTGELFF.

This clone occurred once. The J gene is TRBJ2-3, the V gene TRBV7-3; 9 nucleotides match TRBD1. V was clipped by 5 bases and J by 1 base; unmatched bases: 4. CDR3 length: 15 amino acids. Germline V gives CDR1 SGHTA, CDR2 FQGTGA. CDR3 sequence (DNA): TGTGCCAGCAGCACTGGACAGGGGCGCACAGATACGCAGTATTTT. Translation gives CASSTGQGRTDTQYF.

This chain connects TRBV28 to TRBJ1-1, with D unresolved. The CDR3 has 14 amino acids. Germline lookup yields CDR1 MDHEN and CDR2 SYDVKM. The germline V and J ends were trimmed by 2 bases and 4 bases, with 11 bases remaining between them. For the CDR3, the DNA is TGTGCCAGCAGTTTAGGTCAGATCAGCACTGAAGCTTTCTTT. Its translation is CASSLGQISTEAFF. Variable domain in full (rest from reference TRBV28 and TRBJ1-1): DVKVTQSSRYLVKRTGEKVFLECVQDMDHENMFWYRQDPGLGLRLIYFSYDVKMKEKGDIPEGYSVSREKKERFSLILESASTNQTSMYLCASSLGQISTEAFFGQGTRLTVV.

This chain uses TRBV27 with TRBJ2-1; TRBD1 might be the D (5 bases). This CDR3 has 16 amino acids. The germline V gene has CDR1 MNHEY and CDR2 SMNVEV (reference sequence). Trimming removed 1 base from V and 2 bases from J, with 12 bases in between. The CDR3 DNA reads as TGTGCCAGCAGTTTATATGTGGGGCAGCCCTACAATGAGCAGTTCTTC. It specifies CASSLYVGQPYNEQFF.

This chain's CDR3 is CASSGDRSIGQGEQFF. CDR3 nucleotide sequence: TGTGCCAGCAGCGGGGACAGGTCTATTGGTCAAGGTGAGCAGTTCTTC. The genes are TRBV2 and TRBJ2-1; TRBD1 aligns across 8 bases. The CDR3 sequence is 16 residues long. Unmatched junction bases numbered 16, after V lost 6 bases and J lost 9 bases. Germline CDR1 SNHLY, CDR2 FYNNEI.

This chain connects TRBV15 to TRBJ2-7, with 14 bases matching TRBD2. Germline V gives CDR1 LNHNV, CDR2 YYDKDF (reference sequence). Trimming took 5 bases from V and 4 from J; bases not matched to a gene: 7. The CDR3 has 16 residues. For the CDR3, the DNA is TGTGCCACCAGCTCCCGACTAGCGGGGGGGCAATACGAGCAGTACTTC. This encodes CATSSRLAGGQYEQYF.

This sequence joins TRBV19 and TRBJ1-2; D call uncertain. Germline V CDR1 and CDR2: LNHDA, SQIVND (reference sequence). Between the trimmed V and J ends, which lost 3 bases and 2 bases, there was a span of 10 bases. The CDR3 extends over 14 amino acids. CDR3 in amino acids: CASSIRDTNYGYTF. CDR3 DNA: TGTGCCAGTAGTATCCGGGATACCAACTATGGCTACACCTTC.

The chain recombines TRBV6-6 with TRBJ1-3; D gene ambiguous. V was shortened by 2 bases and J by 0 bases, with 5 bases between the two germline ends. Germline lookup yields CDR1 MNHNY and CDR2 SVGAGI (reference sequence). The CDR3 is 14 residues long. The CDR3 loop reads CASSYLSSGNTIYF. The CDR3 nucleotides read TGTGCCAGCAGTTACCTGAGCTCTGGAAACACCATATATTTT.